This T cell receptor (beta chain) is from a study of CD4+ T cells in melanoma. This CDR3 comprises 15 residues. Germline V gives CDR1 SQVTM, CDR2 ANQGSEA. V was cut by 5 bases and J by 0 bases, with 13 bases left in between. Here immunoSEQ multiplex PCR was the method, and the copy in TCRdb shows in-frame clones only, minus some. Of 55,000 or so clones in the sample, roughly three quarters are singletons; the top ten hold around 5%. The genes are TRBV29-1 and TRBJ1-4; D remains ambiguous. The sequenced material came from tumor tissue. This TCR was sampled from a human donor with melanoma. The CDR3 sequence is CSVSGVGATNEKLFF. CDR3 bases: TGCAGCGTTAGCGGTGTCGGTGCAACTAATGAAAAACTGTTTTTT.